This T cell receptor (beta chain) originates from a study of CD8 T cells in Susac syndrome. Study-wide points: A relatively small number of individuals underwent TCR sequencing and HLA analysis.

Random hexamers were used to reverse transcribe the RNA input (roughly 0.5 to 1 ug). Via MiXCR, TCRdb re-called the immunoSEQ multiplex PCR reads, giving one row per CDR3 protein. The table shows fewer than 350,000 distinct CDR3 sequences, with 70% to 90% occurring only once. The CDR3 is made up of 15 amino acids. In germline, CDR1 is LGHNA, CDR2 YSLEER. With 2 bases clipped from V and 7 bases from J, the junction kept 7 bases outside the gene matches. The sequenced target, TCR beta, came from blood CD8+ and CD4+ T cells. TEMRA cells were FACS-enriched and CD8+ and CD4+ T cells negatively isolated. As for this clonotype: The antigen is undetermined.

Sequencing was performed on CD8+ T cells from PBMCs. The chain joins TRBV4-3 to TRBJ2-3; 9 bases fit TRBD2. The sequence derives from a human donor with multiple sclerosis. The chain's CDR3 is CASSQPGGRANTQYF. CDR3 DNA: TGCGCCAGCAGCCAACCGGGCGGGAGGGCCAATACGCAGTATTTT.